The 29 T cell receptor beta chains listed next were all sequenced from one sample in a study of blood T cells in healthy people across ages. The authors ran a second PCR of roughly 6 to 11 cycles using a sample-barcoded 5' primer and a J-beta primer mix. TCRdb reprocessed the 5' RACE reads via MiXCR and lists one record per CDR3 protein. The data contain hundreds of thousands of distinct CDR3 sequences, 20% to 30% of them singletons. This sample was shared with a second study, whose subject was T cells of mothers and their children.

Specimen: blood. The receptor source for this set is a boy younger than 18 in good health.

The chain uses TRBV7-2 and TRBJ2-5; TRBD2 agrees at 10 bases. Trimming cost V 0 bases and J 6 bases; bases outside gene matches: 10. Germline assignment: CDR1 SGHTA and CDR2 FQGNSA. The CDR3 is 17 residues long. DNA for the CDR3: TGTGCCAGCAGCTTAGCTAGCGGGGGGCCCACTGCTAAGACCCAGTACTTC. Its protein is CASSLASGGPTAKTQYF.

This chain links TRBV12-3 or TRBV12-4 with TRBJ2-7; TRBD2 matches 8 bases. The CDR3 extends over 15 amino acids. V was pared by 4 bases and J by 6 bases, with 11 bases of the junction left unmatched. The CDR3 region is CASSSSTGAGGEQYF. In DNA form, the CDR3 reads TGTGCCAGCAGTTCTTCCACGGGGGCGGGAGGCGAGCAGTACTTC.

V gene TRBV29-1 combines with J gene TRBJ2-5, with TRBD2 identical over 7 bases. This CDR3 has 17 residues. Trimming cost V 0 bases and J 5 bases; bases outside gene matches: 15. Germline V gene data show CDR1 as SQVTM and CDR2 as ANQGSEA. Written as DNA, the CDR3 is TGCAGCGTTGAAGATCTGAAAAGCGGGATTTGGGAGGAGACCCAGTACTTC. Its protein is CSVEDLKSGIWEETQYF. The full variable domain, in which reference TRBV29-1 and TRBJ2-5 provide the parts outside the CDR3, is SAVISQKPSRDICQRGTSLTIQCQVDSQVTMMFWYRQQPGQSLTLIATANQGSEATYESGFVIDKFPISRPNLTFSTLTVSNMSPEDSSIYLCSVEDLKSGIWEETQYFGPGTRLLVL.

In this sample, this clonotype turned up a few times. The chain links TRBV29-1 to TRBJ2-3; D remains unclear. The V end lost 4 bases, the J end lost 2 bases, and 7 bases lay between the germline ends. The V gene's germline CDR1 is SQVTM and CDR2 ANQGSEA. CDR3 length equals 12 residues. CDR3 in amino acids: CSVGQDTDTQYF. The CDR3 nucleotides are TGCAGCGTTGGCCAGGACACAGATACGCAGTATTTT.

This chain joins TRBV20-1 and TRBJ2-7; 7 positions match TRBD2. The CDR3 loop spans 15 amino acids. Germline values: CDR1 DFQATT, CDR2 SNEGSKA (reference sequence). J gave up 2 bases and V 0 bases, and 7 bases lay outside the gene matches. Here the CDR3 DNA reads TGCAGTGCTAGAGATTTGGAGCGGGGAACCTACGAGCAGTACTTC. It translates to CSARDLERGTYEQYF.

This clonotype was found a few times. This rearrangement joins TRBV5-1 to TRBJ1-6; 7 bases align to TRBD1. Per the germline V gene, CDR1 is SGHRS and CDR2 is YFSETQ. V trimming: 5 bases; J trimming: 3 bases; junction bases outside the gene matches: 5. The CDR3 runs to 15 residues. CDR3 DNA sequence: TGCGCCAGCAGAATGACAGGGAGCTATAATTCACCCCTCCACTTT. This sequence encodes CASRMTGSYNSPLHF.

This clonotype was picked up a small number of times. This chain links TRBV7-8 with TRBJ2-4, with TRBD2 as a possible D gene (6 bases). Trimming took off 5 bases at V and 0 bases at J, with 23 bases between the two ends. The CDR3 has 19 amino acids. CDR1 and CDR2 (germline): SGHVS, FQNEAQ. The CDR3 is CASSPRVAGPFLAKNIQYF. The CDR3 DNA follows: TGTGCCAGCAGCCCCCGCGTCGCGGGACCCTTTCTAGCCAAAAACATTCAGTACTTC.

This clonotype was found a few times. V and J are TRBV16 and TRBJ2-3; D gene unclear. Germline-derived CDR1 and CDR2 are KGHSY and FQNENV. The CDR3 runs to 14 residues. The ends were cut back, 2 bases at V and 2 bases at J, with 8 bases in the middle. The CDR3 loop reads CASSQPPVTDTQYF. The DNA for the CDR3 is TGTGCCAGCAGCCAACCCCCAGTCACAGATACGCAGTATTTT.

The chain combines TRBV7-6 with TRBJ2-5; TRBD1 agrees at 8 bases. Looked up from germline, CDR1 is SGHVS and CDR2 is FNYEAQ. This CDR3 is built from 17 residues. V was clipped by 5 bases and J by 2 bases; unmatched bases: 13. The CDR3 nucleotides are TGTGCCAGCAGCCCGGGTGCAGGGGGCAGTTCACAAGAGACCCAGTACTTC. This gives the protein CASSPGAGGSSQETQYF.

This clonotype was counted between two and nine times. The rearrangement links TRBV6-2 or TRBV6-3 to TRBJ1-1; tentatively, D is TRBD1 (5 bases). The CDR3 runs to 13 residues. Trimming took 6 bases from V and 6 from J, leaving 14 bases between them. Germline CDR1 is MNHEY and CDR2 is SVGEGT. The chain's CDR3 is CASRLGLGPEAFF. The CDR3 region has the DNA TGTGCCAGCAGGCTGGGGTTGGGGCCTGAAGCTTTCTTT.

This clonotype has a handful of counts. The rearrangement links TRBV2 to TRBJ2-1, with 8 nucleotides matching TRBD1. The CDR3 has 9 residues. The germline V gene has CDR1 SNHLY and CDR2 FYNNEI. V shed 7 bases, J shed 16 bases, and the junction held 3 bases outside the gene matches. In DNA form, the CDR3 reads TGTGCCAGCACAGGGGGCGAATTCTTC. Protein sequence: CASTGGEFF. Based on the CDR3 plus reference TRBV2 and TRBJ2-1, the full variable domain is EPEVTQTPSHQVTQMGQEVILRCVPISNHLYFYWYRQILGQKVEFLVSFYNNEISEKSEIFDDQFSVERPDGSNFTLKIRSTKLEDSAMYFCASTGGEFFGPGTRLTVL.

The CDR3 here is CATIGGGARETQYF. For the CDR3, the DNA is TGTGCCACCATAGGAGGGGGGGCGCGAGAGACCCAGTACTTC. The chain couples TRBV10-3 to TRBJ2-5, with D possibly TRBD2 on 7 matching bases. V was cut by 10 bases and J by 4 bases, with 19 bases left in between. CDR1 and CDR2 from the germline V gene are ENHRY and SYGVKD. The CDR3 contains 14 residues.

V is TRBV20-1 and J is TRBJ2-3; unclear D gene. Germline CDR1 is DFQATT and CDR2 is SNEGSKA (reference sequence). The V end was cut by 1 base, the J end by 0 bases, with 8 bases between. The CDR3 covers 14 residues. The CDR3 DNA reads TGCAGTGCTAGAGGAGGCGATAGCACAGATACGCAGTATTTT. It is translated as CSARGGDSTDTQYF.

The CDR3 is CASSSGTSGDHEQFF. The DNA of the CDR3 is TGTGCCAGCAGCTCCGGGACTAGCGGGGATCATGAGCAGTTCTTC. The chain couples TRBV7-6 to TRBJ2-1; 13 nucleotides match TRBD2. CDR1 and CDR2 from the germline V gene are SGHVS and FNYEAQ. V lost 4 bases, J lost 8 bases, and 5 bases stayed unmatched. The CDR3 contains 15 residues.

V is TRBV4-3 and J is TRBJ2-3; no definite D call. V lost 0 bases to trimming and J lost 0 bases, with 13 bases between them. Germline V gene data show CDR1 as LGHNA and CDR2 as YSLEER. The CDR3 sequence is 17 residues long. CDR3 residues: CASSQDTPLSSTDTQYF. The CDR3, as DNA: TGCGCCAGCAGCCAAGATACCCCTCTAAGTAGCACAGATACGCAGTATTTT.

This clonotype was counted a few times. This CDR3 is CASSLEQGGSPLHF. The CDR3 nucleotides are TGCGCCAGCAGCTTGGAACAGGGAGGCTCACCCCTCCACTTT. V and J are TRBV5-1 and TRBJ1-6, with TRBD1 as a possible D gene (6 bases). Germline-derived CDR1 and CDR2 are SGHRS and YFSETQ. This CDR3 spans 14 amino acids. Trimming shortened V by 0 bases and J by 10 bases, and 11 bases separated the two germline ends.

The rearrangement uses TRBV5-5 and TRBJ2-1; the D gene is possibly TRBD2 (5 bases). From germline, CDR1 is SGHKS and CDR2 YYEKEE (reference sequence). The CDR3 consists of 16 residues. V lost 4 bases and J lost 4, with 18 bases in between. The CDR3 reads CASSRSDLTPYNEQFF. CDR3 DNA: TGTGCCAGCAGCCGATCGGACTTGACCCCTTACAATGAGCAGTTCTTC.

Only a few counts were recorded for this clonotype. The chain employs TRBV20-1 and TRBJ2-5; 8 bases line up with TRBD2. Germline loops: CDR1 DFQATT, CDR2 SNEGSKA (reference sequence). V gave up 5 bases and J gave up 5 bases; unmatched junction bases: 13. The length of the CDR3 is 15 residues. Written as DNA, the CDR3 is TGCAGTGCTGGGGCCCGGGGGGGCCGTTGGGAGACCCAGTACTTC. As protein: CSAGARGGRWETQYF.

The chain joins TRBV5-1 to TRBJ1-4; the match to TRBD1 covers 11 bases. V shed 3 bases and J 8 bases; nucleotides not matched to a gene: 6. CDR1 SGHRS and CDR2 YFSETQ come from the germline V gene. The CDR3 sequence is 15 residues long. The CDR3 region has the DNA TGCGCCAGCAGCTGGGGGGACAGGGGGATAGAAAAACTGTTTTTT. This translates into CASSWGDRGIEKLFF.

This clonotype was counted only a few times. The chain combines TRBV9 with TRBJ2-7; TRBD1 agrees at 11 bases. The germline V gene encodes CDR1 SGDLS and CDR2 YYNGEE. The CDR3 extends over 14 amino acids. Trimming took 3 bases from V and 6 from J; bases not matched to a gene: 5. CDR3: CASSDGQGAGEQYF. The CDR3 nucleotides read TGTGCCAGCAGCGATGGACAGGGGGCGGGCGAGCAGTACTTC. The complete variable domain, with remaining parts taken from reference TRBV9 and TRBJ2-7, reads DSGVTQTPKHLITATGQRVTLRCSPRSGDLSVYWYQQSLDQGLQFLIQYYNGEERAKGNILERFSAQQFPDLHSELNLSSLELGDSALYFCASSDGQGAGEQYFGPGTRLTVT.

This rearrangement joins TRBV2 to TRBJ2-3, with 9 bases lining up with TRBD2. The junction had 18 bases not matched to a gene; V was cut back by 5 bases and J by 0 bases. The CDR3 loop spans 20 amino acids. Per germline, CDR1 SNHLY and CDR2 FYNNEI. In nucleotides, the CDR3 is TGTGCCAGCAGTTCAACTTTCCTAGCGGGGCTACTTACTAGCACAGATACGCAGTATTTT. As protein: CASSSTFLAGLLTSTDTQYF.

A few counts support this clonotype. V usage is TRBV6-2 or TRBV6-3 and J usage is TRBJ2-7; TRBD1 matches 7 bases. Germline CDR1 and CDR2: MNHEY and SVGEGT. The CDR3 has 12 residues. With 6 bases clipped from V and 4 bases from J, the junction kept 3 bases outside the gene matches. The CDR3 nucleotides read TGTGCCAGCAGGACAGGGTGGTACGAGCAGTACTTC. It is translated as CASRTGWYEQYF.

This chain joins TRBV5-1 and TRBJ1-1; unclear D gene. The germline V and J ends were trimmed by 4 bases and 5 bases, with 12 bases remaining between them. The CDR3 runs to 13 residues. Germline CDR1 and CDR2: SGHRS and YFSETQ. CDR3 in amino acids: CASSPLFGTEAFF. CDR3 DNA sequence: TGCGCCAGCAGCCCGTTATTCGGGACTGAAGCTTTCTTT.

This clonotype has only a few counts. V is TRBV7-9 and J is TRBJ2-7; 8 nucleotides line up with TRBD1. Germline CDR1 is SEHNR and CDR2 is FQNEAQ (reference sequence). V trimming: 5 bases; J trimming: 5 bases; junction bases outside the gene matches: 11. The CDR3 has 15 residues. The CDR3 bases are TGTGCCAGCAGCCCCACCTCGGACAGGGAGCACGAGCAGTACTTC. Translating gives CASSPTSDREHEQYF.

This clonotype was recorded a few times. This rearrangement joins TRBV6-2 or TRBV6-3 to TRBJ2-5, with D perhaps matching TRBD1 or TRBD2 (5 bases each). The CDR3 consists of 15 residues. Trimming pared 5 bases from V and 3 bases from J, leaving 16 bases between. The germline gives CDR1 MNHEY, CDR2 SVGEGT. The chain's CDR3 is CASSKLGRGEETQYF. CDR3 DNA sequence: TGTGCCAGCAGTAAACTAGGAAGGGGAGAAGAGACCCAGTACTTC.

The J gene is TRBJ2-5, the V gene TRBV6-2 or TRBV6-3; D unresolved. Trimming removed 7 bases from V and 5 bases from J, with 11 bases in between. There are 12 residues in the CDR3. Germline V gene sequence: CDR1 MNHEY, CDR2 SVGEGT. The CDR3 DNA follows: TGTGCCAGCACCCAAGAAGGGGAGACCCAGTACTTC. It yields the protein CASTQEGETQYF.

This clonotype has a count of ten or more. The CDR3 sequence is CASSPASYEQYF. The CDR3 bases are TGTGCCAGCAGCCCAGCGTCCTACGAGCAGTACTTC. The genes are TRBV28 and TRBJ2-7; no definite D call. V was shortened by 6 bases and J by 1 base, with 7 bases between the two germline ends. Germline V lookup: CDR1 MDHEN, CDR2 SYDVKM. The CDR3 runs to 12 residues.

There are a few counts of this clonotype. The V gene is TRBV24-1, the J gene TRBJ2-1; TRBD2 agrees at 12 bases. J lost 3 bases, V lost 5 bases, and 7 bases had no gene match. Germline V gene lookup returns CDR1 KGHDR and CDR2 SFDVKD. There are 17 residues in the CDR3. In DNA, the CDR3 is TGTGCCACCAGTGGCTCATCACTAGCGGGGGGCTACAATGAGCAGTTCTTC. Translated, it gives CATSGSSLAGGYNEQFF.

This clonotype was found a few times. This chain uses TRBV19 with TRBJ1-2; D ambiguous. CDR3 length equals 12 residues. From germline, CDR1 is LNHDA and CDR2 SQIVND (reference sequence). Trimming removed 7 bases at V and 6 bases at J, with 12 bases between. The DNA for the CDR3 is TGTGCCAGTACCACCTCGGGCCATGGCTACACCTTC. It translates to CASTTSGHGYTF. Variable domain in full (rest from reference TRBV19 and TRBJ1-2): DGGITQSPKYLFRKEGQNVTLSCEQNLNHDAMYWYRQDPGQGLRLIYYSQIVNDFQKGDIAEGYSVSREKKESFPLTVTSAQKNPTAFYLCASTTSGHGYTFGSGTRLTVV.